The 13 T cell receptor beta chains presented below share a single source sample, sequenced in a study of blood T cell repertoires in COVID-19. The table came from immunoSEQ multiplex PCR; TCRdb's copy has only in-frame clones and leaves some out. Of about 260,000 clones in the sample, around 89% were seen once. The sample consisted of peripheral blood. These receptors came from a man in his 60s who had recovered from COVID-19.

For the CDR3, the DNA is TGTGCCAGCAGCGCCGGGACAGGGGGCACCTACGAGCAGTACTTC. Its protein product is CASSAGTGGTYEQYF. The J gene is TRBJ2-7, the V gene TRBV7-2; 12 bases agree with TRBD1. This CDR3 has 15 residues. The V gene's germline CDR1 is SGHTA and CDR2 FQGNSA. With V trimmed by 5 bases and J by 2 bases, 4 bases remained unmatched.

Here the CDR3 DNA reads TGTGCCAGCAGCCAAGGCCAGGGGGCCTATGGCTACACCTTC. Its protein product is CASSQGQGAYGYTF. This chain joins TRBV14 and TRBJ1-2; 8 nucleotides line up with TRBD1. The V and J ends lost 1 base and 4 bases, in that order; junction bases with no gene match: 2. The V gene's germline CDR1 is SGHDN and CDR2 FVKESK. This CDR3 is built from 14 residues. Drawing the rest from reference TRBV14 and TRBJ1-2, the complete variable domain is EAGVTQFPSHSVIEKGQTVTLRCDPISGHDNLYWYRRVMGKEIKFLLHFVKESKQDESGMPNNRFLAERTGGTYSTLKVQPAELEDSGVYFCASSQGQGAYGYTFGSGTRLTVV.

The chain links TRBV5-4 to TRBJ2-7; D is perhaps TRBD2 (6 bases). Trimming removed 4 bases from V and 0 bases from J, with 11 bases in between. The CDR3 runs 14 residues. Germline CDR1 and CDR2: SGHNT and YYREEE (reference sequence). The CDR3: CASSGGTSSYEQYF. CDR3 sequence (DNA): TGTGCCAGCAGCGGGGGGACCAGCTCCTACGAGCAGTACTTC.

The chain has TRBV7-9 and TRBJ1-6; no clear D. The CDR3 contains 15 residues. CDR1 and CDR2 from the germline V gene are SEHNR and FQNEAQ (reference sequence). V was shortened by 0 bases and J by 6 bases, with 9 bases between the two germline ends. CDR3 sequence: CASSLASGGNSPLHF. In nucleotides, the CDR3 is TGTGCCAGCAGCTTAGCGAGTGGAGGTAATTCACCCCTCCACTTT.

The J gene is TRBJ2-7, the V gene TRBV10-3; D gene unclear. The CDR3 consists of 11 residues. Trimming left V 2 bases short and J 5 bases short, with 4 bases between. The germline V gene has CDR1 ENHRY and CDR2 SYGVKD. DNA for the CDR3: TGTGCCATCAGTGAGGAGAACGAGCAGTACTTC. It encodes CAISEENEQYF.

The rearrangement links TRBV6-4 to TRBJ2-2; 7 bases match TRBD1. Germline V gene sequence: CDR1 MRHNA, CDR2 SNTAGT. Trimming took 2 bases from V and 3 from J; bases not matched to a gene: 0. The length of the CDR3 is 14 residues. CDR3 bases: TGTGCCAGCAGTGACGACAGGGACACCGGGGAGCTGTTTTTT. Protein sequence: CASSDDRDTGELFF.

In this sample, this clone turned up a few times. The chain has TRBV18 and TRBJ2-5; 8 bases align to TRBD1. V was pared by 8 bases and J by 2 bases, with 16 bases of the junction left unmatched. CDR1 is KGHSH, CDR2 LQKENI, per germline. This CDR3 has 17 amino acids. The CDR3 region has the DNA TGTGCCAGCCCTCCCGGACAGGGAAATTTTAGGCAAGAGACCCAGTACTTC. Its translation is CASPPGQGNFRQETQYF.

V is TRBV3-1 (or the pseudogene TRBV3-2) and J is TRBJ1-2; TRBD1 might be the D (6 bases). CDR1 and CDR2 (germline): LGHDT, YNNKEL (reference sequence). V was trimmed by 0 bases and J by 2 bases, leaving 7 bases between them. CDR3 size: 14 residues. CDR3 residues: CASSQETGNYGYTF. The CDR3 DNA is TGTGCCAGCAGCCAAGAGACAGGAAACTATGGCTACACCTTC.

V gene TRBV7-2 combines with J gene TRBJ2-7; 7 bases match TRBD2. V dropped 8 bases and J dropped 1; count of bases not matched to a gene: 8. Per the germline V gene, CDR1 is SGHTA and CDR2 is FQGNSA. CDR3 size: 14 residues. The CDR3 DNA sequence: TGTGCCAGCGCTCCCGGGGAGGGGTCCTACGAGCAGTACTTC. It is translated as CASAPGEGSYEQYF.

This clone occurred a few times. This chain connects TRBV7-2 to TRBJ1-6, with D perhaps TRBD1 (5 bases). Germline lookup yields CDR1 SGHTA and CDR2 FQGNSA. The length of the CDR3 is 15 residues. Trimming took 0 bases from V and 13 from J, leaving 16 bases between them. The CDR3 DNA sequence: TGTGCCAGCAGCTTAGCGCGAGACAGAGCTTCTCCCCTCCACTTT. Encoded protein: CASSLARDRASPLHF.

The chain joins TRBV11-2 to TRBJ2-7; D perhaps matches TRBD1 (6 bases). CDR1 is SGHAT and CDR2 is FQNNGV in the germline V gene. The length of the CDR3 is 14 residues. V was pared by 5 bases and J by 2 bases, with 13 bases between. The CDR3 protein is CASSPDRGTYEQYF. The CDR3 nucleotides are TGTGCCAGCAGCCCGGACAGAGGGACCTACGAGCAGTACTTC.

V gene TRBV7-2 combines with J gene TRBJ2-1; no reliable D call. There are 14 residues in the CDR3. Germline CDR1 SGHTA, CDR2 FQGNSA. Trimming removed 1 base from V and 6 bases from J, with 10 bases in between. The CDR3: CASSLVAPSNEQFF. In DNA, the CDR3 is TGTGCCAGCAGCTTAGTTGCCCCCAGCAATGAGCAGTTCTTC.

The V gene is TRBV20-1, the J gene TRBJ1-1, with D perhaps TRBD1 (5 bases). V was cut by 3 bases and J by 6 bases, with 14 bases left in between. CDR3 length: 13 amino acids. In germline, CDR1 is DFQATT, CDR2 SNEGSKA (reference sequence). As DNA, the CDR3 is TGCAGTGCTAGTATACAGGCGCGTCCTGAAGCTTTCTTT. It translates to CSASIQARPEAFF.